The 10 T cell receptor beta chains given below trace back to one sample, sequenced in a study of shared clonotypes between healthy human individuals. Clones were sequenced by immunoSEQ multiplex PCR, and TCRdb holds only the in-frame ones, with some missing. The sample lists more than 450,000 clones, about four fifths occurring once. The specimen was PBMCs. The receptors shown here come from a woman between 35 and 50 years old in good health. Some clones in this sample may be carry-over from other donors' samples.

The chain employs TRBV27 and TRBJ1-2; a possible D gene is TRBD1 (6 bases). CDR3 length equals 13 residues. V was pared by 0 bases and J by 7 bases, with 9 bases between. CDR1 is MNHEY and CDR2 is SMNVEV in the germline V gene (reference sequence). CDR3: CASSLSGGRGYTF. CDR3 nucleotide sequence: TGTGCCAGCAGTTTATCAGGGGGTCGTGGCTACACCTTC.

The rearrangement joins TRBV18 to TRBJ2-7; D possibly corresponds to TRBD1 (6 bases). This CDR3 spans 16 amino acids. The V end was cut by 2 bases, the J end by 6 bases, with 20 bases between. Germline lookup yields CDR1 KGHSH and CDR2 LQKENI. This CDR3 reads CASSPVKGHSQSEQYF. The CDR3 bases are TGTGCCAGCTCACCAGTGAAGGGACACTCGCAGTCCGAGCAGTACTTC.

The V gene is TRBV7-3, the J gene TRBJ2-7; 10 bases are a match to TRBD2. The V and J ends lost 5 bases and 4 bases, in that order; junction bases with no gene match: 8. CDR3 size: 15 residues. Looked up from germline, CDR1 is SGHTA and CDR2 is FQGTGA. For the CDR3, the DNA is TGTGCCAGCAGCCCTAGCGGGAGCCTTACGTACGAGCAGTACTTC. It codes for CASSPSGSLTYEQYF.

J is TRBJ2-7 and V is TRBV7-2; D is unresolved. Germline assignment: CDR1 SGHTA and CDR2 FQGNSA. The CDR3 has 14 amino acids. V was shortened by 2 bases and J by 3 bases, with 11 bases between the two germline ends. CDR3 DNA: TGTGCCAGCAGCTTACGTCCAGGCTTCTACGAGCAGTACTTC. Its protein is CASSLRPGFYEQYF.

The rearrangement joins TRBV18 to TRBJ2-7; tentatively, D is TRBD1 (6 bases). Germline assignment: CDR1 KGHSH and CDR2 LQKENI. The CDR3 consists of 17 residues. Trimming left V 3 bases short and J 4 bases short, with 22 bases between. CDR3 in amino acids: CASSPPPRGGTLYEQYF. CDR3 in DNA: TGTGCCAGCTCACCGCCCCCCAGGGGTGGGACGCTATACGAGCAGTACTTC.

This clone showed up just once. The J gene is TRBJ2-2, the V gene TRBV9; no firm D call. Germline loops: CDR1 SGDLS, CDR2 YYNGEE. CDR3 length equals 16 residues. V gave up 1 base and J gave up 5 bases, with 15 bases separating them. DNA of the CDR3: TGTGCCAGCAGCGTATCAGTAGGACGCTCAACCGGGGAGCTGTTTTTT. Amino acid sequence: CASSVSVGRSTGELFF.

The chain carries TRBV29-1 and TRBJ2-6; weak D call: TRBD1 (6 bases). The V gene's germline CDR1 is SQVTM and CDR2 ANQGSEA. CDR3 length: 16 amino acids. V was cut by 3 bases and J by 0 bases, with 12 bases left in between. CDR3 DNA sequence: TGCAGCGTTGAGAGGGACACGGACTCTGGGGCCAACGTCCTGACTTTC. Translating it yields CSVERDTDSGANVLTF.

The chain carries TRBV19 and TRBJ2-3; 9 bases are shared with TRBD2. Germline V lookup: CDR1 LNHDA, CDR2 SQIVND (reference sequence). V was pared by 1 base and J by 6 bases, with 2 bases of the junction left unmatched. This CDR3 has 14 amino acids. CDR3 loop: CASSIGLAGDTQYF. CDR3 DNA: TGTGCCAGTAGTATAGGGCTAGCGGGGGATACGCAGTATTTT.

The chain employs TRBV5-1 and TRBJ2-7, with 8 bases fitting TRBD1. The CDR3 length is 16 residues. Per germline, CDR1 SGHRS and CDR2 YFSETQ. With V trimmed by 5 bases and J by 0 bases, 10 bases remained unmatched. The CDR3 spells CASRESPGQDSYEQYF. CDR3 DNA: TGCGCCAGCAGAGAAAGTCCGGGACAGGACTCCTACGAGCAGTACTTC.

The rearrangement uses TRBV15 and TRBJ2-3, with a possible D match to TRBD2 (5 bases). This CDR3 has 13 amino acids. Germline V gene sequence: CDR1 LNHNV, CDR2 YYDKDF (reference sequence). V lost 6 bases, J lost 1 base, and 8 bases lay in between. The CDR3 nucleotides are TGTGCCACCAGGGGTAGCGGCACAGATACGCAGTATTTT. As protein: CATRGSGTDTQYF.